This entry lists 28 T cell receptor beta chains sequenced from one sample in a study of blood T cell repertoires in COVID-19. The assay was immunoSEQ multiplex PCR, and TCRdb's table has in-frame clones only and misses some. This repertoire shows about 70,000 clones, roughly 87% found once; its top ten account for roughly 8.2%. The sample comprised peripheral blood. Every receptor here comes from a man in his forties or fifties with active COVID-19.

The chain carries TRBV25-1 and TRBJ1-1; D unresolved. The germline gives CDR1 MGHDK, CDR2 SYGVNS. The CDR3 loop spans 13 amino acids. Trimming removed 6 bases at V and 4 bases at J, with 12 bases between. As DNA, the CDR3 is TGTGCCAGCAGGAGGGTAGGGAGCACTGAAGCTTTCTTT. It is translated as CASRRVGSTEAFF.

CDR3 protein: CASSLLRLVSTDTQYF. The CDR3 DNA sequence: TGTGCCAGCAGCTTGCTCCGACTAGTAAGCACAGATACGCAGTATTTT. The V gene is TRBV5-4, the J gene TRBJ2-3; weak D call: TRBD2 (6 bases). The germline V and J ends were trimmed by 1 base and 0 bases, with 12 bases remaining between them. CDR3 length equals 16 residues. The germline V gene encodes CDR1 SGHNT and CDR2 YYREEE (reference sequence).

The CDR3, as DNA: TGTGCCAGCGCCGAAGGGGGAGCCGCTTTCTTT. It codes for CASAEGGAAFF. The V gene is TRBV28, the J gene TRBJ1-1; D is possibly TRBD1 (6 bases). Trimming shortened V by 8 bases and J by 11 bases, and 15 bases separated the two germline ends. Germline lookup yields CDR1 MDHEN and CDR2 SYDVKM. This CDR3 region has 11 residues.

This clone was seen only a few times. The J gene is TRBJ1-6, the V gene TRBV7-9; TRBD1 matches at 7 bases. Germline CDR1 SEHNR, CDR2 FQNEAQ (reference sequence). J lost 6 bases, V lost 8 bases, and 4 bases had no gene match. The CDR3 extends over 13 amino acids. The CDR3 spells CASGDSFNSPLHF. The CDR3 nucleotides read TGTGCCAGCGGGGACAGCTTTAATTCACCCCTCCACTTT. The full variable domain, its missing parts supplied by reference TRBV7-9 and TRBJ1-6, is DTGVSQNPRHKITKRGQNVTFRCDPISEHNRLYWYRQTLGQGPEFLTYFQNEAQLEKSRLLSDRFSAERPKGSFSTLEIQRTEQGDSAMYLCASGDSFNSPLHFGNGTRLTVT.

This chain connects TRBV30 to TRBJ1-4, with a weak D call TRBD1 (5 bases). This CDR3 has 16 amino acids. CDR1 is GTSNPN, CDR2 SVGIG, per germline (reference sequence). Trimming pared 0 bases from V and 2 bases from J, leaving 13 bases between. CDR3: CAWSVAGQFTNEKLFF. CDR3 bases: TGTGCCTGGAGTGTAGCGGGGCAGTTCACTAATGAAAAACTGTTTTTT.

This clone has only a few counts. In DNA form, the CDR3 reads TGTGCCAGCAGGCTGGGAGGAGTGGGGGATACGCAGTATTTT. Translation: CASRLGGVGDTQYF. This rearrangement joins TRBV6-5 to TRBJ2-3; D is possibly TRBD2 (6 bases). Germline V gives CDR1 MNHEY, CDR2 SVGAGI. V was cut by 6 bases and J by 6 bases, with 16 bases left in between. This CDR3 comprises 14 residues.

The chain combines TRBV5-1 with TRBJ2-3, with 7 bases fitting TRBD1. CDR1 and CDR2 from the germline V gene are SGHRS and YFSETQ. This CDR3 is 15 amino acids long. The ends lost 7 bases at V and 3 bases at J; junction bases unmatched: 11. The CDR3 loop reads CASGTTGSGTDTQYF. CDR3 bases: TGCGCCAGCGGAACGACAGGGTCGGGTACAGATACGCAGTATTTT.

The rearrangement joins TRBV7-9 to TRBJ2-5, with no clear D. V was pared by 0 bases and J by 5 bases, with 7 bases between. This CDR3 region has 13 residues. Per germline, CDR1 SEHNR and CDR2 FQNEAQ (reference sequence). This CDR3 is CASSLALLETQYF. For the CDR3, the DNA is TGTGCCAGCAGCTTAGCCCTGTTGGAGACCCAGTACTTC.

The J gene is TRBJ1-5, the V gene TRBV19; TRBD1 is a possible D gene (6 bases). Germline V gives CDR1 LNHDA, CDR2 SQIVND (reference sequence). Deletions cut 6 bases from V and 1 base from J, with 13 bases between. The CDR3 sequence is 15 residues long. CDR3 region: CASSIDRTSNQPQHF. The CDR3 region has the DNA TGTGCCAGTAGCATCGACAGGACGAGCAATCAGCCCCAGCATTTT.

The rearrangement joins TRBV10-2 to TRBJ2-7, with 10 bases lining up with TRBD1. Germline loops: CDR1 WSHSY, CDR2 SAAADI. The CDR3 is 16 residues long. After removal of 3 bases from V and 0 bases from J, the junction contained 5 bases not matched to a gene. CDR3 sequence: CASSEIRDRGSYEQYF. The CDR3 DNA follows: TGCGCCAGCAGTGAAATCCGGGACAGGGGCTCCTACGAGCAGTACTTC.

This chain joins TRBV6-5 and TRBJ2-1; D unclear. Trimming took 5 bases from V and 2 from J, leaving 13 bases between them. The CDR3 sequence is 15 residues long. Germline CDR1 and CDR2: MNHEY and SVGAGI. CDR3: CASSPETDPYNEQFF. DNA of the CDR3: TGTGCCAGCAGTCCGGAGACGGATCCCTACAATGAGCAGTTCTTC.

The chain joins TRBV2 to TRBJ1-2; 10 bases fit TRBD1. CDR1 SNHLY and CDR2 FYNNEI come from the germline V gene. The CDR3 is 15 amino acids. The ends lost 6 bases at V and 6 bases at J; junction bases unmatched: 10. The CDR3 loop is CASRNRDRGANGYTF. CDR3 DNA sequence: TGTGCCAGCAGAAACCGGGACAGGGGCGCAAATGGCTACACCTTC.

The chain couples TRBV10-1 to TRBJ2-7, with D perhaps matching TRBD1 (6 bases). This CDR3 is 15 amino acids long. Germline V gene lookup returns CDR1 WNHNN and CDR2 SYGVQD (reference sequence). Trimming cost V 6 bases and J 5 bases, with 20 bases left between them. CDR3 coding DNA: TGCGCCAGCAGACAGGGACACAGAACCCATCACGAGCAGTACTTC. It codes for CASRQGHRTHHEQYF.

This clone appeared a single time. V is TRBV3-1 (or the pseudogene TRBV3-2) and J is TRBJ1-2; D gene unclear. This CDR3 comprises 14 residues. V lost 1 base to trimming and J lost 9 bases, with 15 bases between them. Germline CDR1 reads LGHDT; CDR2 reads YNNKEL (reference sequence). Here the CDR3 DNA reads TGTGCCAGCAGCCAAGGAGAGGGTCGCAAGAGCTACACCTTC. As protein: CASSQGEGRKSYTF.

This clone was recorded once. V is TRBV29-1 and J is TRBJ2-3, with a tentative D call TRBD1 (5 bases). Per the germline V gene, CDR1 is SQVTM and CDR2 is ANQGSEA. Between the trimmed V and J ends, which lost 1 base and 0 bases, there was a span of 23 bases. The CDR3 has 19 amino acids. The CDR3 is CSVEGRQIVIETSTDTQYF. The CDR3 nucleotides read TGCAGCGTTGAAGGGAGACAGATAGTAATTGAGACTAGCACAGATACGCAGTATTTT.

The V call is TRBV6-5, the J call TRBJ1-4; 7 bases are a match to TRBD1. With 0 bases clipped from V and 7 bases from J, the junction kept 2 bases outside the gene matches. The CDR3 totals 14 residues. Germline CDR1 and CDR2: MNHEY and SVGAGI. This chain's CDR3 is CASSYSGGIEKLFF. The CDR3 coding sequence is TGTGCCAGCAGTTACTCAGGGGGCATTGAAAAACTGTTTTTT.

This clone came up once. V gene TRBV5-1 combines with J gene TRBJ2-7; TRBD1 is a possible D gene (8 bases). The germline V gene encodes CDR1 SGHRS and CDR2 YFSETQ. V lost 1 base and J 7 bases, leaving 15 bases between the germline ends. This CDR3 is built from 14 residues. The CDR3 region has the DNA TGCGCCAGCAGCTTGACAGGGGGGGCATATGAGCAGTACTTC. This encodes CASSLTGGAYEQYF.

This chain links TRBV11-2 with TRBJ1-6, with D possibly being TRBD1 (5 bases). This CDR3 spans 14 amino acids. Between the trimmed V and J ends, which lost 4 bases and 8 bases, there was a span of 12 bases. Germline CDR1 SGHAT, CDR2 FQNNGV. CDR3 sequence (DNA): TGTGCCAGCAGCTCTAGACAGACGGATTCACCCCTCCACTTT. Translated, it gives CASSSRQTDSPLHF. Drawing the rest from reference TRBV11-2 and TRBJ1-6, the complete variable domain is EAGVAQSPRYKIIEKRQSVAFWCNPISGHATLYWYQQILGQGPKLLIQFQNNGVVDDSQLPKDRFSAERLKGVDSTLKIQPAKLEDSAVYLCASSSRQTDSPLHFGNGTRLTVT.

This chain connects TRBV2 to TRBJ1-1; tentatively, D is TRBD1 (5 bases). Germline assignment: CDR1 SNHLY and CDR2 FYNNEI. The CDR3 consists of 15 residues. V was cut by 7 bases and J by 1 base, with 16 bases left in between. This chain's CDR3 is CASTNPRGWNTEAFF. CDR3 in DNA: TGTGCCAGCACGAACCCACGGGGGTGGAACACTGAAGCTTTCTTT.

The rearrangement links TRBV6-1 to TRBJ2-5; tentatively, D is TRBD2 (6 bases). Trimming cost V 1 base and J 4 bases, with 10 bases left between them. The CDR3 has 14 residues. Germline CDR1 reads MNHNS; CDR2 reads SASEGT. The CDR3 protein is CASSEGPAGETQYF. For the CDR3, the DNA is TGTGCCAGCAGTGAAGGGCCAGCGGGAGAGACCCAGTACTTC.

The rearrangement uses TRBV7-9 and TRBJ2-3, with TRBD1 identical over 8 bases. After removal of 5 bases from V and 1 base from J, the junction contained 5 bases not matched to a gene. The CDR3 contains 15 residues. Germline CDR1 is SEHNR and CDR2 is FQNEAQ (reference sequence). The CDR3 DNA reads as TGTGCCAGCAGCCCCCAGACAGGGGGCACAGATACGCAGTATTTT. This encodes CASSPQTGGTDTQYF.

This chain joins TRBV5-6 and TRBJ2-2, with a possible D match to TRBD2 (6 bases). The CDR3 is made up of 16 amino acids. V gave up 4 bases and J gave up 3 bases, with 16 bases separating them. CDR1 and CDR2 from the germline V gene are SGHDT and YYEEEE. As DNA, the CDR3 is TGTGCCAGCAGCCCCACATGGGCGGGGTACACCGGGGAGCTGTTTTTT. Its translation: CASSPTWAGYTGELFF.

CDR3 sequence: CASRRRDRGYEQYF. CDR3 in DNA: TGTGCCAGCAGGCGGAGGGACAGGGGCTACGAGCAGTACTTC. This sequence joins TRBV2 and TRBJ2-7, with TRBD1 matching over 10 bases. V was clipped by 6 bases and J by 3 bases; unmatched bases: 5. This CDR3 spans 14 amino acids. CDR1 is SNHLY, CDR2 FYNNEI, per germline.

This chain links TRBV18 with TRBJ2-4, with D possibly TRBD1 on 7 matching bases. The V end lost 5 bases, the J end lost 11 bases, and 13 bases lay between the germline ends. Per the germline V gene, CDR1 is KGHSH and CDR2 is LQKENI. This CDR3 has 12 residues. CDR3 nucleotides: TGTGCCAGCTCAACTGGCAGGGGGGTTCAGTACTTC. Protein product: CASSTGRGVQYF. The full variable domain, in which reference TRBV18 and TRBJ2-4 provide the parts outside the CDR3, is NAGVMQNPRHLVRRRGQEARLRCSPMKGHSHVYWYRQLPEEGLKFMVYLQKENIIDESGMPKERFSAEFPKEGPSILRIQQVVRGDSAAYFCASSTGRGVQYFGAGTRLSVL.

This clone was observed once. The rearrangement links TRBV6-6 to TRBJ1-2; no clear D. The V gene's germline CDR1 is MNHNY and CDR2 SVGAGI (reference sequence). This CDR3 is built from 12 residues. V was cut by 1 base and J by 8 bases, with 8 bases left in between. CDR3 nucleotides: TGTGCCAGCAGTTACTGGGCACCGGGCTACACCTTC. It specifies CASSYWAPGYTF.

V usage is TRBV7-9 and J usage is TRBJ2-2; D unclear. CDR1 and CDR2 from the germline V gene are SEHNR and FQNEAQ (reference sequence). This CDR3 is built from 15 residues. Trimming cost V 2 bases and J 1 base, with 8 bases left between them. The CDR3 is CASSLWAGNTGELFF. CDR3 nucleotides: TGTGCCAGCAGCTTATGGGCAGGGAACACCGGGGAGCTGTTTTTT.

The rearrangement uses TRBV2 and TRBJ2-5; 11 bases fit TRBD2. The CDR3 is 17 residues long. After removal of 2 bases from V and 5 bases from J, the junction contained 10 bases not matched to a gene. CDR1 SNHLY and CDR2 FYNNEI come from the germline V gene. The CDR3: CASSEMASGGQGETQYF. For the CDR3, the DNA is TGTGCCAGCAGTGAAATGGCTAGCGGGGGGCAGGGGGAGACCCAGTACTTC.

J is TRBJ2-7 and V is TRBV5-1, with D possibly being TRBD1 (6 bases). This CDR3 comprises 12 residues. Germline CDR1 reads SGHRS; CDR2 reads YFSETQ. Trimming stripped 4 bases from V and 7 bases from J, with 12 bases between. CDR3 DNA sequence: TGCGCCAGCAGCAGGGAACAGGGTGAGCAGTACTTC. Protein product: CASSREQGEQYF.